These 30 T cell receptor beta chains came from one sample sequenced in a study of graft-versus-host responses after intestinal transplantation. Some clones are missing from TCRdb's copy, which holds only in-frame ones; the method was immunoSEQ multiplex PCR. The sample yields 9,000 to 10,000 clones, just under 95% seen once. Sequences were derived from PBMCs, sampled 8 days after intestinal transplant. The receptors derive from a human patient who received an intestinal transplant, so some T cells may come from the graft donor.

The chain joins TRBV19 to TRBJ1-4; D not resolved. Germline CDR1 reads LNHDA; CDR2 reads SQIVND (reference sequence). The CDR3 totals 16 residues. With 1 base removed from V and 3 bases from J, the gap between germline ends came to 12 bases. DNA for the CDR3: TGTGCCAGTAGTATAGGAACAGAATCAGCTAATGAAAAACTGTTTTTT. As protein: CASSIGTESANEKLFF.

The chain joins TRBV11-2 to TRBJ2-5; a weak D match, TRBD2 (5 bases). The assigned J gene may be wrong: the sequence end matches TRBJ2-7 better. The length of the CDR3 is 16 residues. Per germline, CDR1 SGHAT and CDR2 FQNNGV. CDR3 DNA: TGTGCCAGCAGCTCCCTCTTTGTGGGAGCTCCCTACGAGCAGTACTTC. Its translation: CASSSLFVGAPYEQYF.

The chain couples TRBV29-1 to TRBJ2-7, with unresolved D. In germline, CDR1 is SQVTM, CDR2 ANQGSEA. This CDR3 spans 12 amino acids. The V and J ends lost 3 bases and 3 bases respectively, with 9 bases between them. The CDR3 region is CSVEVPHYEQYF. CDR3 DNA sequence: TGCAGCGTTGAGGTTCCCCACTACGAGCAGTACTTC.

The CDR3 nucleotides read TGTGCCAGCAGTTCCGGGACAGGGGTATTGTGGGGCTACACCTTC. The encoded protein is CASSSGTGVLWGYTF. The chain carries TRBV28 and TRBJ1-2, with 10 bases matching TRBD1. The germline CDR1 and CDR2 sequences are MDHEN and SYDVKM. V shed 4 bases, J shed 8 bases, and the junction held 10 bases outside the gene matches. The CDR3 runs to 15 residues.

This clone was seen a single time. The V and J genes are TRBV7-3 and TRBJ2-2, with unresolved D. The CDR3 loop spans 14 amino acids. Germline loops: CDR1 SGHTA, CDR2 FQGTGA. The V gene lost 0 bases and the J gene lost 0 bases, with 2 bases spanning the gap. This CDR3 reads CASSLTPNTGELFF. CDR3 bases: TGTGCCAGCAGCTTAACTCCGAACACCGGGGAGCTGTTTTTT.

V usage is TRBV19 and J usage is TRBJ2-3; no clear D gene. From germline, CDR1 is LNHDA and CDR2 SQIVND (reference sequence). The CDR3 totals 13 residues. V lost 9 bases and J lost 0, with 10 bases in between. The CDR3 DNA follows: TGTGCCAGCCGCGAACTAAGCACAGATACGCAGTATTTT. It encodes CASRELSTDTQYF.

V and J are TRBV2 and TRBJ1-6; D remains unclear. CDR3 length: 13 residues. Germline V gene lookup returns CDR1 SNHLY and CDR2 FYNNEI. The V and J ends lost 1 base and 8 bases respectively, with 6 bases between them. The CDR3 here is CASSEERDSPLHF. CDR3 coding DNA: TGTGCCAGCAGTGAAGAACGGGATTCACCCCTCCACTTT.

This chain joins TRBV7-6 and TRBJ1-6, with D possibly TRBD1 on 5 matching bases. Trimming took off 2 bases at V and 3 bases at J, with 11 bases between the two ends. This CDR3 is built from 16 residues. Germline CDR1 SGHVS, CDR2 FNYEAQ. CDR3 nucleotides: TGTGCCAGCAGCTTATACTCCGGACACTATAATTCACCCCTCCACTTT. Protein: CASSLYSGHYNSPLHF.

The genes are TRBV4-1 and TRBJ2-1; D is possibly TRBD1 or TRBD2 (5 bases each). Between the trimmed V and J ends, which lost 4 bases and 2 bases, there was a span of 12 bases. The CDR3 is 15 amino acids. Germline V lookup: CDR1 MGHRA, CDR2 YSYEKL. CDR3 sequence reads: CASSRAGTPYNEQFF. The CDR3, as DNA: TGCGCCAGCAGCCGAGCCGGGACGCCCTACAATGAGCAGTTCTTC.

This chain links TRBV28 with TRBJ1-5, with a tentative D call TRBD1 (6 bases). The CDR3 extends over 15 amino acids. Germline V gene sequence: CDR1 MDHEN, CDR2 SYDVKM. Trimming cost V 1 base and J 6 bases, with 13 bases left between them. The chain's CDR3 is CASSLLVPGAQPQHF. CDR3 bases: TGTGCCAGCAGTTTATTGGTGCCAGGGGCTCAGCCCCAGCATTTT. The full variable domain, with the rest looked up from reference TRBV28 and TRBJ1-5, is DVKVTQSSRYLVKRTGEKVFLECVQDMDHENMFWYRQDPGLGLRLIYFSYDVKMKEKGDIPEGYSVSREKKERFSLILESASTNQTSMYLCASSLLVPGAQPQHFGDGTRLSIL.

DNA for the CDR3: TGTGCCAGCAGCTCACTAGCGGGAGGGCCGCGAAGACAGTTCTTC. Translated: CASSSLAGGPRRQFF. The genes are TRBV11-2 and TRBJ2-1; TRBD2 aligns across 13 bases. Germline V gene sequence: CDR1 SGHAT, CDR2 FQNNGV. Trimming cost V 4 bases and J 13 bases; bases outside gene matches: 10. The CDR3 extends over 15 amino acids.

The rearrangement links TRBV30 to TRBJ2-1; D uncertain. The CDR3 runs 11 residues. Germline V gene data show CDR1 as GTSNPN and CDR2 as SVGIG (reference sequence). CDR3 DNA sequence: TGTGCTTATTCCCAGGCCAATGAGCAGTTCTTC. Protein product: CAYSQANEQFF.

The V gene is TRBV4-1, the J gene TRBJ2-5; D is unclear. Trimming stripped 2 bases from V and 5 bases from J, with 12 bases between. Germline V gene sequence: CDR1 MGHRA, CDR2 YSYEKL. CDR3 length equals 14 residues. CDR3 region: CASSQLPTRETQYF. The CDR3 nucleotides read TGCGCCAGCAGCCAACTCCCGACGCGGGAGACCCAGTACTTC.

CDR3 in amino acids: CSASGGETQYF. DNA of the CDR3: TGCAGTGCTTCAGGGGGTGAGACCCAGTACTTC. V and J are TRBV20-1 and TRBJ2-5; 7 bases agree with TRBD1. The CDR3 loop spans 11 amino acids. Germline CDR1 and CDR2: DFQATT and SNEGSKA (reference sequence). V lost 5 bases and J lost 5; bases outside the gene matches: 2.

The chain recombines TRBV18 with TRBJ1-4, with D maybe TRBD1 (6 bases). CDR3 length: 15 amino acids. The germline gives CDR1 KGHSH, CDR2 LQKENI. With 6 bases removed from V and 4 bases from J, the gap between germline ends came to 15 bases. The CDR3 nucleotides read TGTGCCAGCTCCCGGACAGTTCTTAGTAATGAAAAACTGTTTTTT. Translation gives CASSRTVLSNEKLFF.

In this sample, this clone turned up once. The gene calls are TRBV6-1 and TRBJ2-7, with 9 bases matching TRBD1. V was pared by 6 bases and J by 5 bases, with 11 bases of the junction left unmatched. The CDR3 is made up of 15 amino acids. Germline loops: CDR1 MNHNS, CDR2 SASEGT. CDR3 loop: CASREQGAFNNEQYF. DNA of the CDR3: TGTGCCAGCAGGGAACAGGGGGCGTTTAACAACGAGCAGTACTTC.

This sequence joins TRBV7-3 and TRBJ2-4, with a tentative D call TRBD2 (6 bases). The V end was cut by 1 base, the J end by 6 bases, with 10 bases between. The germline gives CDR1 SGHTA, CDR2 FQGTGA. The CDR3 runs 14 residues. CDR3 loop: CASSLNGGTNIQYF. Written as DNA, the CDR3 is TGTGCCAGCAGCTTAAACGGAGGGACAAACATTCAGTACTTC.

This sequence joins TRBV4-1 and TRBJ2-5; 12 positions agree with TRBD2. Germline CDR1 and CDR2: MGHRA and YSYEKL. The CDR3 extends over 17 amino acids. V lost 4 bases, J lost 5 bases, and 11 bases stayed unmatched. As DNA, the CDR3 is TGCGCCAGCAGCCGCTCACCCACTAGCGGGGGGCGGGAGACCCAGTACTTC. Residues: CASSRSPTSGGRETQYF.

The chain has TRBV5-1 and TRBJ1-1; D perhaps matches TRBD1 (6 bases). V gave up 7 bases and J gave up 1 base, with 11 bases separating them. The germline CDR1 and CDR2 sequences are SGHRS and YFSETQ. This CDR3 comprises 13 residues. In nucleotides, the CDR3 is TGCGCCAGCCAGGACAGACCGAACACTGAAGCTTTCTTT. It specifies CASQDRPNTEAFF.

The chain employs TRBV2 and TRBJ1-1, with D perhaps TRBD1 (5 bases). The V and J ends lost 6 bases and 0 bases respectively, with 14 bases between them. From germline, CDR1 is SNHLY and CDR2 FYNNEI. This CDR3 is built from 15 residues. The CDR3 DNA is TGTGCCAGCAGGGAGGACACGGGGTTGAACACTGAAGCTTTCTTT. The encoded protein is CASREDTGLNTEAFF.

This chain links TRBV5-1 with TRBJ2-5; a weak D match, TRBD1 (6 bases). The V gene lost 5 bases and the J gene lost 2 bases, with 10 bases spanning the gap. CDR1 is SGHRS, CDR2 YFSETQ, per germline. CDR3 length equals 13 residues. This CDR3 is CASSLQGQETQYF. CDR3 in DNA: TGCGCCAGCAGTTTACAGGGTCAAGAGACCCAGTACTTC.

The chain joins TRBV6-5 to TRBJ2-5; D may correspond to TRBD1 or TRBD2 (6 bases each). The V end lost 7 bases, the J end lost 4 bases, and 19 bases lay between the germline ends. CDR1 and CDR2 (germline): MNHEY, SVGAGI. The CDR3 loop spans 15 amino acids. The CDR3 loop reads CASTSRLGGLETQYF. The CDR3 DNA follows: TGTGCCAGCACCTCTCGACTAGGGGGATTAGAGACCCAGTACTTC.

The V gene is TRBV5-1, the J gene TRBJ2-7; 13 bases fit TRBD2. CDR1 and CDR2 from the germline V gene are SGHRS and YFSETQ. J was trimmed by 0 bases and V by 5 bases; bases with no gene match: 11. The CDR3 has 18 residues. The CDR3 DNA reads TGCGCCAGCAGTCAACCGGCACTAGCGGGAGGGTACTCCTACGAGCAGTACTTC. This gives the protein CASSQPALAGGYSYEQYF.

The chain has TRBV7-9 and TRBJ2-1; 10 bases fit TRBD1. Germline-derived CDR1 and CDR2 are SEHNR and FQNEAQ (reference sequence). J gave up 3 bases and V 4 bases, and 3 bases lay outside the gene matches. The CDR3 contains 15 residues. The CDR3 reads CASSSGTGDYNEQFF. In DNA form, the CDR3 reads TGTGCCAGCAGCTCCGGGACAGGGGACTACAATGAGCAGTTCTTC.

The chain has TRBV7-9 and TRBJ2-7; 10 positions match TRBD2. The CDR3 length is 15 residues. Trimming removed 1 base from V and 3 bases from J; junction bases left unmatched: 3. Germline assignment: CDR1 SEHNR and CDR2 FQNEAQ (reference sequence). The chain's CDR3 is CASSLEASGSYEQYF. The DNA of the CDR3 is TGTGCCAGCAGCTTAGAGGCTAGCGGGAGCTACGAGCAGTACTTC.

The chain combines TRBV6-1 with TRBJ1-1; the D is unclear. CDR1 MNHNS and CDR2 SASEGT come from the germline V gene. The CDR3 spans 14 residues. V gave up 7 bases and J gave up 3 bases, with 15 bases separating them. The CDR3 region is CASIRPGWDTEAFF. DNA of the CDR3: TGTGCCAGCATTAGACCCGGTTGGGACACTGAAGCTTTCTTT.

V and J are TRBV13 and TRBJ1-5; D not resolved. Per the germline V gene, CDR1 is PRHDT and CDR2 is FYEKMQ (reference sequence). Trimming pared 5 bases from V and 7 bases from J, leaving 15 bases between. There are 14 residues in the CDR3. CDR3 sequence reads: CASSQVGRGQPQHF. DNA of the CDR3: TGTGCCAGCAGCCAAGTTGGGCGAGGCCAGCCCCAGCATTTT. Looking up the rest from reference TRBV13 and TRBJ1-5 gives the full variable domain: AAGVIQSPRHLIKEKRETATLKCYPIPRHDTVYWYQQGPGQDPQFLISFYEKMQSDKGSIPDRFSAQQFSDYHSELNMSSLELGDSALYFCASSQVGRGQPQHFGDGTRLSIL.

The rearrangement joins TRBV2 to TRBJ2-3; D is ambiguous. CDR1 SNHLY and CDR2 FYNNEI come from the germline V gene. The CDR3 has 13 residues. The germline V and J ends were trimmed by 6 bases and 4 bases, with 11 bases remaining between them. CDR3 region: CASRPYPADTQYF. For the CDR3, the DNA is TGTGCCAGCAGGCCATACCCCGCAGATACGCAGTATTTT.

The chain carries TRBV28 and TRBJ2-7, with 7 bases identical to TRBD1. With V trimmed by 3 bases and J by 6 bases, 5 bases remained unmatched. This CDR3 spans 13 amino acids. The germline gives CDR1 MDHEN, CDR2 SYDVKM. Here the CDR3 reads CASSFEGAGEQYF. In DNA, the CDR3 is TGTGCCAGCAGTTTTGAGGGGGCCGGCGAGCAGTACTTC.

Only one count was recorded for this clone. CDR3 nucleotide sequence: TGTGCCAGCAGCTTCCTAGCGGGGGGGACAGATACGCAGTATTTT. Translated, it gives CASSFLAGGTDTQYF. The genes are TRBV5-4 and TRBJ2-3, with 12 bases that match TRBD2. The CDR3 length is 15 residues. Germline assignment: CDR1 SGHNT and CDR2 YYREEE (reference sequence). V gave up 2 bases and J gave up 3 bases; unmatched junction bases: 1. The full variable domain, its missing parts supplied by reference TRBV5-4 and TRBJ2-3, is ETGVTQSPTHLIKTRGQQVTLRCSSQSGHNTVSWYQQALGQGPQFIFQYYREEENGRGNFPPRFSGLQFPNYSSELNVNALELDDSALYLCASSFLAGGTDTQYFGPGTRLTVL.